One and the same sample provided the 25 T cell receptor beta chains below, sequenced in a study of CD8 T cells in Susac syndrome. RNA, at about 0.45 to 1 ug, was reverse transcribed with random hexamers. In TCRdb, the immunoSEQ multiplex PCR reads were re-called with MiXCR into one record per CDR3 protein. The table has about 240,000 distinct CDR3 sequences, 90% to 96% seen once; the top ten hold around 0.093%. The sequenced sample was CD4+ T cells from PBMCs. Receptor source: a human donor with Susac syndrome.

The V gene is TRBV7-9, the J gene TRBJ2-3; 8 bases agree with TRBD2. V shed 4 bases, J shed 4 bases, and the junction held 10 bases outside the gene matches. CDR1 is SEHNR, CDR2 FQNEAQ, per germline (reference sequence). This CDR3 region has 16 residues. The CDR3 coding sequence is TGTGCCAGCAGCTACCCGGGACTAGTCGCTGCAGATACGCAGTATTTT. Protein sequence: CASSYPGLVAADTQYF.

The chain recombines TRBV20-1 with TRBJ2-5, with TRBD2 as a possible D gene (5 bases). Per germline, CDR1 DFQATT and CDR2 SNEGSKA (reference sequence). CDR3 length: 13 amino acids. V lost 0 bases and J lost 3, with 8 bases in between. CDR3: CSARDGEKETQYF. The CDR3 DNA is TGCAGTGCTAGAGATGGGGAGAAAGAGACCCAGTACTTC.

This sequence joins TRBV7-9 and TRBJ2-6; 9 bases agree with TRBD1. The CDR3 is 18 amino acids. The V gene end was trimmed by 0 bases and the J gene end by 2 bases; junction bases not matched to a gene: 5. Germline assignment: CDR1 SEHNR and CDR2 FQNEAQ (reference sequence). The CDR3 is CASSLAVQGAAGANVLTF. In DNA, the CDR3 is TGTGCCAGCAGCTTAGCGGTACAGGGGGCAGCTGGGGCCAACGTCCTGACTTTC.

The rearrangement uses TRBV20-1 and TRBJ2-1; TRBD2 agrees at 8 bases. The CDR3 totals 15 residues. CDR1 is DFQATT, CDR2 SNEGSKA, per germline (reference sequence). V trimming: 4 bases; J trimming: 0 bases; junction bases outside the gene matches: 5. The CDR3 region has the DNA TGCAGTGCTATCCCAGGGACTAGCTCCTACAATGAGCAGTTCTTC. Translation gives CSAIPGTSSYNEQFF.

This clonotype showed up just once. The gene calls are TRBV25-1 and TRBJ2-1, with 7 bases lining up with TRBD2. In germline, CDR1 is MGHDK, CDR2 SYGVNS. The length of the CDR3 is 13 residues. V was clipped by 1 base and J by 7 bases; unmatched bases: 1. CDR3 DNA: TGTGCCAGCAGTGAATTCGGGGGGAATGAGCAGTTCTTC. This codes for CASSEFGGNEQFF.

The chain couples TRBV30 to TRBJ2-2; 10 positions agree with TRBD1. The CDR3 is made up of 16 amino acids. With V trimmed by 0 bases and J by 8 bases, 9 bases remained unmatched. In germline, CDR1 is GTSNPN, CDR2 SVGIG (reference sequence). The CDR3 DNA reads as TGTGCCTGGAGTGTACTTCCGACAGGGGGCGTGGGGGAGCTGTTTTTT. Its translation: CAWSVLPTGGVGELFF. The complete variable domain, with remaining parts taken from reference TRBV30 and TRBJ2-2, reads SQTIHQWPATLVQPVGSPLSLECTVEGTSNPNLYWYRQAAGRGLQLLFYSVGIGQISSEVPQNLSASRPQDRQFILSSKKLLLSDSGFYLCAWSVLPTGGVGELFFGEGSRLTVL.

J is TRBJ1-1 and V is TRBV7-2; D ambiguous. Germline V gene sequence: CDR1 SGHTA, CDR2 FQGNSA. Trimming left V 2 bases short and J 3 bases short, with 13 bases between. The CDR3 has 15 residues. The CDR3 DNA sequence: TGTGCCAGCAGCTTATATGAGAGGTTGGACACTGAAGCTTTCTTT. Translation gives CASSLYERLDTEAFF.

The chain combines TRBV30 with TRBJ2-1, with 12 bases identical to TRBD1. In germline, CDR1 is GTSNPN, CDR2 SVGIG (reference sequence). After removal of 5 bases from V and 0 bases from J, the junction contained 11 bases not matched to a gene. The CDR3 is 18 residues long. The CDR3 nucleotides read TGTGCCTGGGGAACGGGACAGGGGGCAAAGAGCTCCTACAATGAGCAGTTCTTC. This sequence encodes CAWGTGQGAKSSYNEQFF.

This chain joins TRBV12-3 or TRBV12-4 and TRBJ2-1; unclear D gene. The CDR3 totals 14 residues. V lost 6 bases and J 4 bases, leaving 13 bases between the germline ends. CDR3 loop: CASRPSPGYNEQFF. In DNA form, the CDR3 reads TGTGCCAGCAGGCCCAGTCCCGGGTACAATGAGCAGTTCTTC.

The CDR3 coding sequence is TGTGCCAGCAGCCCCGCGGCGGCCACTAGCACAGATACGCAGTATTTT. Residues: CASSPAAATSTDTQYF. The chain joins TRBV12-3 or TRBV12-4 to TRBJ2-3; D not certain. V was shortened by 6 bases and J by 0 bases, with 16 bases between the two germline ends. The CDR3 has 16 residues.

This clonotype was counted once. The chain has TRBV18 and TRBJ2-7; 7 bases are shared with TRBD1. Germline CDR1 reads KGHSH; CDR2 reads LQKENI. CDR3 length equals 14 residues. After removal of 3 bases from V and 2 bases from J, the junction contained 4 bases not matched to a gene. This chain's CDR3 is CASSPGTVTYEQYF. CDR3 nucleotide sequence: TGTGCCAGCTCACCGGGGACAGTGACCTACGAGCAGTACTTC.

The J gene is TRBJ1-2, the V gene TRBV30; D is possibly TRBD1 (5 bases). Germline CDR1 reads GTSNPN; CDR2 reads SVGIG (reference sequence). Deletions cut 4 bases from V and 4 bases from J, with 7 bases between. This CDR3 spans 11 amino acids. This chain's CDR3 is CAWNTGYGYTF. In nucleotides, the CDR3 is TGTGCCTGGAATACAGGCTATGGCTACACCTTC. Full variable domain (rest looked up from reference TRBV30 and TRBJ1-2): SQTIHQWPATLVQPVGSPLSLECTVEGTSNPNLYWYRQAAGRGLQLLFYSVGIGQISSEVPQNLSASRPQDRQFILSSKKLLLSDSGFYLCAWNTGYGYTFGSGTRLTVV.

The gene calls are TRBV2 and TRBJ2-3; D remains unclear. The V gene's germline CDR1 is SNHLY and CDR2 FYNNEI. Trimming cost V 4 bases and J 1 base, with 3 bases left between them. The CDR3 is 12 residues long. CDR3 residues: CASSGGTDTQYF. In DNA form, the CDR3 reads TGTGCCAGCAGTGGTGGCACAGATACGCAGTATTTT.

J is TRBJ2-1 and V is TRBV20-1; no firm D call. CDR1 is DFQATT and CDR2 is SNEGSKA in the germline V gene (reference sequence). This CDR3 spans 13 amino acids. Trimming pared 4 bases from V and 3 bases from J, leaving 10 bases between. In nucleotides, the CDR3 is TGCAGTGCTAACGTGGGAAACTACAATGAGCAGTTCTTC. Its translation: CSANVGNYNEQFF.

The V gene is TRBV9, the J gene TRBJ2-1; 8 nucleotides align to TRBD2. The CDR3 has 15 residues. J lost 9 bases, V lost 0 bases, and 8 bases had no gene match. Germline values: CDR1 SGDLS, CDR2 YYNGEE. CDR3 DNA: TGTGCCAGCAGCGTAGGTGCGGCTAGCGGGTCTGAGCAGTTCTTC. Its protein product is CASSVGAASGSEQFF.

CDR3 in DNA: TGCAGCGTCAGTAGTACGGGAGGGGTCAATGAGCAGTTCTTC. Residues: CSVSSTGGVNEQFF. This chain joins TRBV29-1 and TRBJ2-1, with 8 bases that match TRBD2. Germline CDR1 reads SQVTM; CDR2 reads ANQGSEA. V was pared by 6 bases and J by 6 bases, with 10 bases of the junction left unmatched. The CDR3 has 14 amino acids.

This clonotype has only one observation. The chain combines TRBV6-5 with TRBJ2-7; 14 bases agree with TRBD2. This CDR3 contains 15 residues. Germline assignment: CDR1 MNHEY and CDR2 SVGAGI. V lost 6 bases and J lost 1; bases outside the gene matches: 2. This CDR3 is CASRRTSGRSYEQYF. CDR3 nucleotide sequence: TGTGCCAGCAGGCGGACTAGCGGGAGGTCCTACGAGCAGTACTTC.

This clonotype was recorded only once. The rearrangement links TRBV29-1 to TRBJ2-1, with 7 bases fitting TRBD2. CDR3 size: 16 residues. Unmatched junction bases numbered 17, after V lost 2 bases and J lost 10 bases. Germline CDR1 is SQVTM and CDR2 is ANQGSEA. The DNA for the CDR3 is TGCAGCGTTGAACGGGAGGCGGGAGTGTTTGGTGGGGAGCAGTTCTTC. Translated, it gives CSVEREAGVFGGEQFF.

The chain uses TRBV4-2 and TRBJ1-2; no reliable D call. The CDR3 length is 16 residues. Trimming shortened V by 4 bases and J by 1 base, and 16 bases separated the two germline ends. Germline V gives CDR1 LGHNA, CDR2 YNFKEQ. As DNA, the CDR3 is TGTGCCAGCAGCCCCGCAAACCGGGAAATTAACTATGGCTACACCTTC. Translating gives CASSPANREINYGYTF.

This chain's CDR3 is CEGSGVAQHF. The CDR3 nucleotides read TGTGAGGGTTCCGGGGTGGCCCAGCATTTT. This chain joins TRBV9 and TRBJ1-5, with D hard to call. The V gene's germline CDR1 is SGDLS and CDR2 YYNGEE. The CDR3 is 10 residues long. Full variable domain (rest looked up from reference TRBV9 and TRBJ1-5): DSGVTQTPKHLITATGQRVTLRCSPRSGDLSVYWYQQSLDQGLQFLIQYYNGEERAKGNILERFSAQQFPDLHSELNLSSLELGDSALYFCEGSGVAQHFGDGTRLSIL.

The genes are TRBV3-1 and TRBJ2-1; D is uncertain. Germline V CDR1 and CDR2: LGHDT, YNNKEL (reference sequence). The germline V and J ends were trimmed by 0 bases and 6 bases, with 6 bases remaining between them. The CDR3 is made up of 13 amino acids. The CDR3 nucleotides read TGTGCCAGCAGCCAAGATCGATCCAATGAGCAGTTCTTC. Protein: CASSQDRSNEQFF.

The chain combines TRBV20-1 with TRBJ2-5; D might be TRBD2 (5 bases). The CDR3 covers 12 residues. Germline V gene sequence: CDR1 DFQATT, CDR2 SNEGSKA (reference sequence). The V gene lost 1 base and the J gene lost 5 bases, with 8 bases spanning the gap. CDR3 DNA: TGCAGTGCTAGAGCGAGCGGTGAGACCCAGTACTTC. Protein: CSARASGETQYF.

The rearrangement joins TRBV4-1 to TRBJ2-7, with 7 bases matching TRBD1. The CDR3 length is 14 residues. V shed 3 bases and J 3 bases; nucleotides not matched to a gene: 5. The germline gives CDR1 MGHRA, CDR2 YSYEKL. The CDR3 DNA is TGCGCCAGCAGCCAGTTGGGACAGCGCTACGAGCAGTACTTC. Protein product: CASSQLGQRYEQYF.

This chain links TRBV24-1 with TRBJ1-5; D gene ambiguous. CDR3 size: 14 residues. Deletions cut 2 bases from V and 2 bases from J, with 6 bases between. Germline-derived CDR1 and CDR2 are KGHDR and SFDVKD. Here the CDR3 reads CATSDYMRNQPQHF. The CDR3 nucleotides read TGTGCCACCAGTGATTATATGCGCAATCAGCCCCAGCATTTT.

The CDR3: CASSQGVGETQYF. The CDR3 DNA is TGTGCCAGCAGCCAAGGTGTGGGGGAGACCCAGTACTTC. V and J are TRBV14 and TRBJ2-5; D remains ambiguous. The germline gives CDR1 SGHDN, CDR2 FVKESK. Trimming removed 1 base from V and 5 bases from J, with 8 bases in between. This CDR3 spans 13 amino acids.